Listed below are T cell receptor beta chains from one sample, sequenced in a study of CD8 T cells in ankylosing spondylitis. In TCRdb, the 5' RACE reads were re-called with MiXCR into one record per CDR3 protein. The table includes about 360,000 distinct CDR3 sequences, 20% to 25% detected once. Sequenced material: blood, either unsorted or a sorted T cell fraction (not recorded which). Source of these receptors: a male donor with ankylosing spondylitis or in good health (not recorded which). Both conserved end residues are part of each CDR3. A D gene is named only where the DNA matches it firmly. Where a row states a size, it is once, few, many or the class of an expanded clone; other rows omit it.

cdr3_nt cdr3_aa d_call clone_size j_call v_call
TGCGCCAGCACCAAATGGACGACCCAGTACTTC CASTKWTTQYF NA few TRBJ2-5 TRBV10-1
TGCGCCAGCAGCCAAGAACGAGGGGAGTCCTACAATGAGCAGTTCTTC CASSQERGESYNEQFF NA few TRBJ2-1 TRBV4-1
TGTGCCAGCAGCCCCCATGGGAGCACAGATACGCAGTATTTT CASSPHGSTDTQYF NA once TRBJ2-3 TRBV11-2
TGTGCCTGGGGGATAAGCTCCTACAATGAGCAGTTCTTC CAWGISSYNEQFF NA NA TRBJ2-1 TRBV30
TGTGCCAGCAGTGACCCTCATAATACGCAGTATTTT CASSDPHNTQYF NA few TRBJ2-3 TRBV6-4
TGTGCCAGCACGACTTTGGCCCCCCGGGACAGCTCCTACGAGCAGTACTTC CASTTLAPRDSSYEQYF TRBD1 NA TRBJ2-7 TRBV28
TGCGCCAGCAGCGCAACAGGGGGACGGGTGGATACGCAGTATTTT CASSATGGRVDTQYF TRBD1 NA TRBJ2-3 TRBV5-1
TGCGCCAGCAGCCTCGAAGGAGTGAGCTCCTACAATGAGCAGTTCTTC CASSLEGVSSYNEQFF NA few TRBJ2-1 TRBV4-1
TGTGCCAGCAGCTTGGGGGGGTATATGATGCCCTACGAGCAGTACTTC CASSLGGYMMPYEQYF NA few TRBJ2-7 TRBV5-6
TGTGCCAGCAGTCCACAGGGGTCGAGCTCCTACAATGAGCAGTTCTTC CASSPQGSSSYNEQFF TRBD1 NA TRBJ2-1 TRBV6-7
TGCAGTGCCAACCATCTGGACAGGTTGAATGAGCAGTTCTTC CSANHLDRLNEQFF TRBD1 NA TRBJ2-1 TRBV20-1
TGTGCCAGCAGCTTAGAGAGGTCGGCAGGATCGAGACTGAACACTGAAGCTTTCTTT CASSLERSAGSRLNTEAFF NA few TRBJ1-1 TRBV7-6
TGTGCCAGCAGCCAAGTCGCCTATGGCGTCCCGGTGGAGCTGTTTTTT CASSQVAYGVPVELFF NA few TRBJ2-2 TRBV3-1
TGTGCCAGCAGCCCCGCCCAGCCGAGGAAAAATCAGCCCCAGCATTTT CASSPAQPRKNQPQHF NA few TRBJ1-5 TRBV7-3
TGCGCCAGCAGTGAGTCAACAGGCGGGATGAACACTGAAGCTTTCTTT CASSESTGGMNTEAFF NA NA TRBJ1-1 TRBV10-2
TGTGCCAGCGTGGGGGGAACCGGGAAAGATACGCAGTATTTT CASVGGTGKDTQYF NA NA TRBJ2-3 TRBV2
TGTGCCAGTACCGAGCGGGGCCTCTCCTACAATGAGCAGTTCTTC CASTERGLSYNEQFF TRBD2 few TRBJ2-1 TRBV27
TGTGCCAGCAGCTTAGAATCGGGGTATGCAAACTACGAGCAGTACTTC CASSLESGYANYEQYF NA few TRBJ2-7 TRBV7-2
TGTGCCAGCAGTTTAGGGGGACCAGGGGGTCCGCAGTATTTT CASSLGGPGGPQYF TRBD1 few TRBJ2-3 TRBV27
TGTGCCAGCAGGTCAGGGGGGGATACGCAGTATTTT CASRSGGDTQYF NA NA TRBJ2-3 TRBV27
TGTGCCAGCAGTTTTTGGGCAGACACCTACAATGAGCAGTTCTTC CASSFWADTYNEQFF NA few TRBJ2-1 TRBV27
TGCGCCAGCAGCTCCTTTACGGGGTCCTACGAGCAGTACTTC CASSSFTGSYEQYF NA few TRBJ2-7 TRBV5-1
TGCAGTGCTCACACGGGACTAGCGGATACAGATACGCAGTATTTT CSAHTGLADTDTQYF TRBD2 few TRBJ2-3 TRBV20-1
TGTGCCAGCAGCCTCGACCCCGGGACAGGGCATTACGAGCAGTACTTC CASSLDPGTGHYEQYF TRBD1 few TRBJ2-7 TRBV3-1
TGCAGCGTTGAACCTGGGAACGGCCAAGAGACCCAGTACTTC CSVEPGNGQETQYF NA NA TRBJ2-5 TRBV29-1
TGCAGCGTTGAAGGGACTCGCACAGATACGCAGTATTTT CSVEGTRTDTQYF NA NA TRBJ2-3 TRBV29-1
TGTGCCAGCAGCCAAGTTGTGGAGACCCAGTACTTC CASSQVVETQYF NA NA TRBJ2-5 TRBV3-1
TGTGCCAGCAGTTACTCACAGGGGTTAGGTTACGAGCAGTACTTC CASSYSQGLGYEQYF TRBD1 NA TRBJ2-7 TRBV6-5
TGTGCCAGCAGCTCACCGGACCTGAACACTGAAGCTTTCTTT CASSSPDLNTEAFF NA few TRBJ1-1 TRBV9
TGTGCCAGCAGCCCGGTCGGTGCGATCCTTAGCAATCAGCCCCAGCATTTT CASSPVGAILSNQPQHF NA few TRBJ1-5 TRBV12-3/TRBV12-4
TGTGCCAGCACCCGTGGGGGCAATGAGCAGTTCTTC CASTRGGNEQFF NA few TRBJ2-1 TRBV13
TGTGCCAGCAGTTTATTTGTCGAGGCTGGGGCCAACGTCCTGACTTTC CASSLFVEAGANVLTF NA many TRBJ2-6 TRBV27
TGTGCCAGCAGCCAACGACTAGTTGGAACTTACAATGAGCAGTTCTTC CASSQRLVGTYNEQFF NA few TRBJ2-1 TRBV7-9
TGCAGCGTTGTGGAAGGACTAGCGGGGGGACCAAGCTCCTACGAGCAGTACTTC CSVVEGLAGGPSSYEQYF TRBD2 few TRBJ2-7 TRBV29-1
TGTGCCAGCAGAGAGTCAGGAGAGAAAAAACTGTTTTTT CASRESGEKKLFF NA NA TRBJ1-4 TRBV7-9
TGTGCCAGCATTTATCATCCCGAGCAGTACTTC CASIYHPEQYF NA NA TRBJ2-7 TRBV2
TGCAGTGCTAGAGACATTCGGCAGGAAGAGACCCAGTACTTC CSARDIRQEETQYF NA NA TRBJ2-5 TRBV20-1
TGTGCCATCGGCGGCGGGGACAGATCCTACGAGCAGTACTTC CAIGGGDRSYEQYF NA NA TRBJ2-7 TRBV10-3
TGTGCCAGCAGTTACTCGCGGGGGGCCTACAATGAGCAGTTCTTC CASSYSRGAYNEQFF TRBD2 NA TRBJ2-1 TRBV6-5
TGTGCCAGCACCGTAGGGGTGAACACTGAAGCTTTCTTT CASTVGVNTEAFF NA NA TRBJ1-1 TRBV12-3/TRBV12-4
TGTGCCAGCAGCTCTGGGGCAGGACAGAGAAACATTCAGTACTTC CASSSGAGQRNIQYF NA few TRBJ2-4 TRBV11-2
TGTGCCAGCGCTCCGGGAGACTCCTACAATGAGCAGTTCTTC CASAPGDSYNEQFF NA few TRBJ2-1 TRBV6-4
TGCAGTGCTAGAGTTCCGCAAGGGACAGAGACCCAGTACTTC CSARVPQGTETQYF NA NA TRBJ2-5 TRBV20-1
TGTGCCAGCAGCCTCAGCGGGGGGGCCGCAGATACGCAGTATTTT CASSLSGGAADTQYF TRBD2 NA TRBJ2-3 TRBV11-2